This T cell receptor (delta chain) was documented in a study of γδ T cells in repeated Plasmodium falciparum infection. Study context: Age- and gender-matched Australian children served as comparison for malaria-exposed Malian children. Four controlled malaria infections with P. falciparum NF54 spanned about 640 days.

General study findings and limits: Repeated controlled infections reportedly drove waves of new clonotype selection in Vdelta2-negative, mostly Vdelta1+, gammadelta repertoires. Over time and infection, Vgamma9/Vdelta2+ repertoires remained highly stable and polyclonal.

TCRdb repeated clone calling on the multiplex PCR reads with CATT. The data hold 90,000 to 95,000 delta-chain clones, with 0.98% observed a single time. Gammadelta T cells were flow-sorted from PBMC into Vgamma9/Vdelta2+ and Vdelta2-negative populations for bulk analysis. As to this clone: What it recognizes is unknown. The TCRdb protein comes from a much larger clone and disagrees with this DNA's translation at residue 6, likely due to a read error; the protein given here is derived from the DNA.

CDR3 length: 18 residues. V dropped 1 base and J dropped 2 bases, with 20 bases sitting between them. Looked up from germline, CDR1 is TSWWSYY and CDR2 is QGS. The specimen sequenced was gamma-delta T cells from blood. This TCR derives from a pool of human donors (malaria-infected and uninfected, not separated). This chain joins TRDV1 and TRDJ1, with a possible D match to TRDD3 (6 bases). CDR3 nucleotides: TGTGCTCTTGGGGAACCAAGCCCTACGGAGGATACAACCGATAAACTCATCTTT. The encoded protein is CALGEPSPTEDTTDKLIF.